These 17 T cell receptor beta chains were sequenced from one sample in a study of shared clonotypes between healthy human individuals. Libraries were prepared by immunoSEQ multiplex PCR; TCRdb keeps only in-frame clonotypes and omits some of them. The data show about 2.1 million clones, just over 90% seen once. Naivety among CD8 cells was defined by CD45RO negativity and positive CCR7 selection, thereby excluding terminally differentiated effector memory CD45RA+ cells. The sample taken for sequencing was naive CD8+ T cells from PBMCs. Receptors were obtained from a man aged 18 to 30 in good health. Some clones in this sample may be carry-over from other donors' samples.

The rearrangement links TRBV7-6 to TRBJ2-7, with 8 nucleotides matching TRBD2. CDR1 SGHVS and CDR2 FNYEAQ come from the germline V gene. The V gene end was trimmed by 9 bases and the J gene end by 7 bases; junction bases not matched to a gene: 14. The CDR3 length is 14 residues. The CDR3 coding sequence is TGTGCCAGTGGGCGAACTAGCGGAGGTGGGGAGCAGTACTTC. Translating gives CASGRTSGGGEQYF. Supplemented by reference TRBV7-6 and TRBJ2-7, the full variable domain reads GAGVSQSPRYKVTKRGQDVALRCDPISGHVSLYWYRQALGQGPEFLTYFNYEAQQDKSGLPNDRFSAERPEGSISTLTIQRTEQRDSAMYRCASGRTSGGGEQYFGPGTRLTVT.

This chain joins TRBV28 and TRBJ1-2; a possible D gene is TRBD1 (5 bases). Trimming shortened V by 7 bases and J by 4 bases, and 16 bases separated the two germline ends. Germline CDR1 and CDR2: MDHEN and SYDVKM. CDR3 size: 14 residues. The CDR3 here is CASTEVTAAYGYTF. The CDR3 region has the DNA TGTGCCAGCACCGAAGTGACAGCAGCCTATGGCTACACCTTC.

The chain couples TRBV28 to TRBJ1-4; TRBD1 aligns across 7 bases. This CDR3 spans 16 amino acids. Germline assignment: CDR1 MDHEN and CDR2 SYDVKM. V trimming: 3 bases; J trimming: 3 bases; junction bases outside the gene matches: 7. The CDR3 DNA is TGTGCCAGCAGTTTCCTCCGGGACAGCCCTAATGAAAAACTGTTTTTT. It codes for CASSFLRDSPNEKLFF.

The DNA of the CDR3 is TGTGCCCACCAAACCCAGGGGGGCACTGAAGCTTTCTTT. Its translation: CAHQTQGGTEAFF. The V and J genes are TRBV6-1 and TRBJ1-1; 7 bases are a match to TRBD1. Germline-derived CDR1 and CDR2 are MNHNS and SASEGT. Germline trimming cut 11 bases from V and 4 bases from J; bases unmatched to any gene: 10. The CDR3 runs to 13 residues.

This chain joins TRBV21-1 and TRBJ2-5. TRBV21-1 is a pseudogene locus. The CDR3 contains 15 residues. The CDR3 coding sequence is TGTGCCAGCAGCAATCGGAACACCAGCCAAGAGACCCAGTACTTC. Its protein product is CASSNRNTSQETQYF.

The V gene is TRBV16, the J gene TRBJ1-1, with D tentatively TRBD1 (6 bases). With 0 bases removed from V and 5 bases from J, the gap between germline ends came to 10 bases. Per the germline V gene, CDR1 is KGHSY and CDR2 is FQNENV. The length of the CDR3 is 14 residues. The CDR3 DNA reads as TGTGCCAGCAGCCAATCCACAGGGTGGACTGAAGCTTTCTTT. This gives the protein CASSQSTGWTEAFF.

Here the CDR3 reads CASRSRAYEQYF. DNA for the CDR3: TGTGCCAGCAGATCCAGGGCCTACGAGCAGTACTTC. The gene calls are TRBV2 and TRBJ2-7, with D possibly matching TRBD1 (5 bases). Germline V gives CDR1 SNHLY, CDR2 FYNNEI. Between the trimmed V and J ends, which lost 6 bases and 2 bases, there was a span of 8 bases. The CDR3 consists of 12 residues. The entire variable domain, with the rest obtained from reference TRBV2 and TRBJ2-7, is as follows: EPEVTQTPSHQVTQMGQEVILRCVPISNHLYFYWYRQILGQKVEFLVSFYNNEISEKSEIFDDQFSVERPDGSNFTLKIRSTKLEDSAMYFCASRSRAYEQYFGPGTRLTVT.

The J gene is TRBJ1-5, the V gene TRBV19; D might be TRBD1 (5 bases). This CDR3 is 15 amino acids long. Germline CDR1 and CDR2: LNHDA and SQIVND (reference sequence). Trimming cost V 5 bases and J 2 bases, with 13 bases left between them. The CDR3 reads CASSPGPWGNQPQHF. In DNA form, the CDR3 reads TGTGCCAGTAGTCCGGGGCCATGGGGCAATCAGCCCCAGCATTTT.

With regard to this clone: Other DNA sequences in this sample translate to the same CDR3. The chain is built from TRBV9 and TRBJ2-2, with D possibly TRBD2 on 5 matching bases. Germline values: CDR1 SGDLS, CDR2 YYNGEE. The CDR3 runs to 15 residues. The V gene lost 0 bases and the J gene lost 4 bases, with 10 bases spanning the gap. The DNA for the CDR3 is TGTGCCAGCAGCGTAGGGCTAAGCGGCACCGGGGAGCTGTTTTTT. Its protein product is CASSVGLSGTGELFF.

In regard to this clone: The same CDR3 also results from other DNA sequences found in this sample. The rearrangement links TRBV28 to TRBJ2-3; 8 nucleotides match TRBD2. This CDR3 has 14 amino acids. CDR1 and CDR2 from the germline V gene are MDHEN and SYDVKM. Trimming cost V 3 bases and J 4 bases; bases outside gene matches: 3. CDR3 amino acids: CASSFAGGPDTQYF. CDR3 nucleotides: TGTGCCAGCAGTTTCGCGGGAGGACCAGATACGCAGTATTTT.

In the case of this clone: This sample also contains other DNA sequences that code for the same CDR3. This chain joins TRBV28 and TRBJ2-7; 8 nucleotides line up with TRBD2. Per the germline V gene, CDR1 is MDHEN and CDR2 is SYDVKM. This CDR3 has 13 residues. V gave up 2 bases and J gave up 3 bases; unmatched junction bases: 0. The CDR3: CASSLTSGYEQYF. The DNA of the CDR3 is TGTGCCAGCAGTTTAACTAGCGGCTACGAGCAGTACTTC.

This rearrangement joins TRBV4-1 to TRBJ2-7, with D possibly matching TRBD2 (5 bases). Germline lookup yields CDR1 MGHRA and CDR2 YSYEKL. The CDR3 runs to 16 residues. Trimming removed 1 base at V and 2 bases at J, with 15 bases between. This CDR3 is CASSQGLRAGTYEQYF. CDR3 nucleotides: TGCGCCAGCAGCCAAGGTCTGAGGGCGGGCACCTACGAGCAGTACTTC.

This clone was detected only a few times. The genes are TRBV27 and TRBJ1-1, with unresolved D. V was pared by 4 bases and J by 10 bases, with 10 bases between. The CDR3 sequence is 11 residues long. Per the germline V gene, CDR1 is MNHEY and CDR2 is SMNVEV (reference sequence). The CDR3 protein is CASSSDKGAFF. The CDR3 DNA is TGTGCCAGCAGTTCCGACAAGGGAGCTTTCTTT.

In its sample, this clone was seen once. This chain joins TRBV30 and TRBJ1-6; D perhaps matches TRBD1 (5 bases). Germline values: CDR1 GTSNPN, CDR2 SVGIG (reference sequence). The CDR3 sequence is 13 residues long. V was clipped by 3 bases and J by 5 bases, with 8 bases between them. The CDR3, as DNA: TGTGCCTGGAGCTCAGGGCATAATTCACCCCTCCACTTT. As protein: CAWSSGHNSPLHF.

The chain has TRBV7-3 and TRBJ1-1; D is perhaps TRBD1 (6 bases). Between the trimmed V and J ends, which lost 4 bases and 4 bases, there was a span of 16 bases. The CDR3 spans 15 residues. Germline V CDR1 and CDR2: SGHTA, FQGTGA. In DNA, the CDR3 is TGTGCCAGCAGCTCGTCGGGGGGCGTCGGCACTGAAGCTTTCTTT. It translates to CASSSSGGVGTEAFF.

This clone turned up a few times. The same CDR3 arises from other DNA sequences in this sample as well. The rearrangement links TRBV7-9 to TRBJ1-1, with 8 bases matching TRBD1. V shed 6 bases, J shed 8 bases, and the junction held 5 bases outside the gene matches. This CDR3 is built from 12 residues. In germline, CDR1 is SEHNR, CDR2 FQNEAQ (reference sequence). The CDR3 protein is CASSFGQGEAFF. For the CDR3, the DNA is TGTGCCAGCAGTTTCGGACAGGGCGAAGCTTTCTTT.

The genes are TRBV19 and TRBJ1-1; D is uncertain. This CDR3 is 14 amino acids long. Trimming left V 4 bases short and J 4 bases short, with 13 bases between. The germline gives CDR1 LNHDA, CDR2 SQIVND (reference sequence). The CDR3 DNA sequence: TGTGCCAGTAGTACCACTCAGGTCGGCACTGAAGCTTTCTTT. Protein product: CASSTTQVGTEAFF.